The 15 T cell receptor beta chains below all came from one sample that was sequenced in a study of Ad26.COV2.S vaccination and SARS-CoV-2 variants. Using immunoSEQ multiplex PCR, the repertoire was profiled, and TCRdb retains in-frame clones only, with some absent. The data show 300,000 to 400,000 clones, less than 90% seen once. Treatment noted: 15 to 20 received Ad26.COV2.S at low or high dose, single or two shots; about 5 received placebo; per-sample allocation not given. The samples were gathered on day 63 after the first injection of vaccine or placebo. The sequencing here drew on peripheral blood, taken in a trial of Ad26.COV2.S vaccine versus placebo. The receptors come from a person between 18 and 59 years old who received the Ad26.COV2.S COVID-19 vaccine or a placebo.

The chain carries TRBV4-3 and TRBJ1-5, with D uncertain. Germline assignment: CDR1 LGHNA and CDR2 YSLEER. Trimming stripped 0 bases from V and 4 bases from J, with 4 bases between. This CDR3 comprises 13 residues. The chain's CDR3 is CASSQEPNQPQHF. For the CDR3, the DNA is TGCGCCAGCAGCCAAGAACCAAATCAGCCCCAGCATTTT.

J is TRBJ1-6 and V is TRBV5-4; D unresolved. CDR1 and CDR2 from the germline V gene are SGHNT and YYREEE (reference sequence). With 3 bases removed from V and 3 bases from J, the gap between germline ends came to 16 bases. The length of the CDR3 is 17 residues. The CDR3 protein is CASSWAPQNLYNSPLHF. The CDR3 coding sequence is TGTGCCAGCAGCTGGGCCCCCCAGAATCTCTATAATTCACCCCTCCACTTT.

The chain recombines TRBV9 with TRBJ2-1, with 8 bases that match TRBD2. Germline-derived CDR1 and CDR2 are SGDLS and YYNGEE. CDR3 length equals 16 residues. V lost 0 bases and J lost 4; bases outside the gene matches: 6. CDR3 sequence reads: CASSVVLSGGYNEQFF. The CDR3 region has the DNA TGTGCCAGCAGCGTAGTTTTGTCGGGGGGGTACAATGAGCAGTTCTTC. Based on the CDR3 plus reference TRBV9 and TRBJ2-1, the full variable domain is DSGVTQTPKHLITATGQRVTLRCSPRSGDLSVYWYQQSLDQGLQFLIQYYNGEERAKGNILERFSAQQFPDLHSELNLSSLELGDSALYFCASSVVLSGGYNEQFFGPGTRLTVL.

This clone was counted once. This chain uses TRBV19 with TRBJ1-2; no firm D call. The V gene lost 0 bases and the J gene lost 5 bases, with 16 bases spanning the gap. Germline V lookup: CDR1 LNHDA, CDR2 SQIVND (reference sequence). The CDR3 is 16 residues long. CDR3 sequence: CASSIDLAGQGYGYTF. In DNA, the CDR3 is TGTGCCAGTAGTATAGATCTGGCAGGCCAAGGGTATGGCTACACCTTC.

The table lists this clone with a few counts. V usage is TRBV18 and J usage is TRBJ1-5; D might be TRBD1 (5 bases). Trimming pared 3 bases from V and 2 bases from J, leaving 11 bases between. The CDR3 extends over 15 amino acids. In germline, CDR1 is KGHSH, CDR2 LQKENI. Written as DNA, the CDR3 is TGTGCCAGCTCACCGGACACTAACCGCAATCAGCCCCAGCATTTT. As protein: CASSPDTNRNQPQHF.

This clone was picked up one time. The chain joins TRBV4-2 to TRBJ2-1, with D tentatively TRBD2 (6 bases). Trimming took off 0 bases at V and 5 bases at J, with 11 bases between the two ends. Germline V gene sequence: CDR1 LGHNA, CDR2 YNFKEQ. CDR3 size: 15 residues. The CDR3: CASSQDKRRDNEQFF. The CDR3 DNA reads TGTGCCAGCAGCCAAGATAAAAGGAGGGACAATGAGCAGTTCTTC.

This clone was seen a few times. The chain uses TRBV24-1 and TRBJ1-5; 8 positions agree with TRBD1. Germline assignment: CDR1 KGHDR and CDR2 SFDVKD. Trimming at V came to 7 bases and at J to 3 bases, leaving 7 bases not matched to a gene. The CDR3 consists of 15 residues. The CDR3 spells CATSAGTGYNQPQHF. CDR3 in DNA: TGTGCCACCAGCGCCGGGACAGGCTACAATCAGCCCCAGCATTTT.

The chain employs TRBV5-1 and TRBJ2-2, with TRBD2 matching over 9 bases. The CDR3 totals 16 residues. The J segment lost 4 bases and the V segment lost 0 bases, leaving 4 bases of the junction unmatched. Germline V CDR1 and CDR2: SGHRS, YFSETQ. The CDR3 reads CASSLVTSGVTGELFF. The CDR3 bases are TGCGCCAGCAGCTTGGTGACTAGCGGAGTCACCGGGGAGCTGTTTTTT.

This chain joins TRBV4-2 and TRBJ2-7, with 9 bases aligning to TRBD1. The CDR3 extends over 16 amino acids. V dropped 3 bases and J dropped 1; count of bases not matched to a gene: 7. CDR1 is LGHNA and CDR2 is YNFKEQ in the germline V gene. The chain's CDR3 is CASSQRGQGESYEQYF. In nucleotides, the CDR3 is TGTGCCAGCAGCCAGAGGGGACAGGGAGAGTCCTACGAGCAGTACTTC.

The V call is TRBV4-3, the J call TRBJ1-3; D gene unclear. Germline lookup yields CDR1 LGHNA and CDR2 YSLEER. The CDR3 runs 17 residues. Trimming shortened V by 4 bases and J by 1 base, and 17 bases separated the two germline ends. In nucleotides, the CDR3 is TGCGCCAGCAGCCCACGGACGAGCGGAGGGTCTGGAAACACCATATATTTT. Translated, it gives CASSPRTSGGSGNTIYF.

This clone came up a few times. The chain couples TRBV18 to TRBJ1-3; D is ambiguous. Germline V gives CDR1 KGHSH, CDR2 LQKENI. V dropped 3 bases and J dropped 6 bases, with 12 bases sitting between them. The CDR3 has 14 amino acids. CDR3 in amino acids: CASSPRAGKNTIYF. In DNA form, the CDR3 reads TGTGCCAGCTCACCGAGGGCAGGCAAAAACACCATATATTTT.

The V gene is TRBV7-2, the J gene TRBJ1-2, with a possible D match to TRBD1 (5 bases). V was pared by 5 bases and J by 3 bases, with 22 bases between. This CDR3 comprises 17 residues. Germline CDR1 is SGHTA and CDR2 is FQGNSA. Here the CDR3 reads CASSATQGSGHHYGYTF. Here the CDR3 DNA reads TGTGCCAGCAGCGCTACCCAGGGATCAGGTCATCACTATGGCTACACCTTC.

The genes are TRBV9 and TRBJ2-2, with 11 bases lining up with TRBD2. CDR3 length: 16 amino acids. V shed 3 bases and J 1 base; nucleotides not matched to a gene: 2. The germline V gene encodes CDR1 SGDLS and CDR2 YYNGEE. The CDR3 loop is CASSAGTSGNTGELFF. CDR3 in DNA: TGTGCCAGCAGCGCGGGGACTAGCGGGAACACCGGGGAGCTGTTTTTT.

CDR3 amino acids: CASSVRADNRNTEAFF. In DNA form, the CDR3 reads TGTGCCAGCAGTGTCCGGGCAGACAACCGAAACACTGAAGCTTTCTTT. This chain connects TRBV6-4 to TRBJ1-1; no clear D. The germline gives CDR1 MRHNA, CDR2 SNTAGT. The CDR3 spans 16 residues. V dropped 4 bases and J dropped 2 bases, with 17 bases sitting between them.

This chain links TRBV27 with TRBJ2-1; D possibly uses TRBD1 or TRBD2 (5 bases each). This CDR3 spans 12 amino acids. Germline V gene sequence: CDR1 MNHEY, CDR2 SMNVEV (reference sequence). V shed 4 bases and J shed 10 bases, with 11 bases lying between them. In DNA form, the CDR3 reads TGTGCCAGCAGTTCGGGGCCCCGGGAGCAGTTCTTC. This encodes CASSSGPREQFF.